This T cell receptor (beta chain) originates from a study of OX40 agonist ivuxolimab in advanced cancers. V gave up 5 bases and J gave up 2 bases, with 10 bases separating them. This CDR3 region has 13 residues. Looked up from germline, CDR1 is SGHRS and CDR2 is YFSETQ. Study findings and constraints: Also present in some nonresponders was a low level of normalized T-cell clonal expansion.

As for this clone: Its antigen remains unknown.

The protocol was immunoSEQ multiplex PCR, while the TCRdb copy is restricted to in-frame clones and leaves out a portion. In the table there are 35,000 to 40,000 clones, around 85% of which are singletons. The source is an adult with an advanced solid tumor such as melanoma, head and neck, liver or kidney cancer. The sample here was CD4+ or CD8+ T cells sorted from blood, taken in a trial of the OX40 agonist ivuxolimab. The V call is TRBV5-1, the J call TRBJ1-2; D is unclear. In DNA, the CDR3 is TGCGCCAGCAGTTCGGACGGAAACTATGGCTACACCTTC. Amino acids: CASSSDGNYGYTF.